This TCR beta chain appears in the sequencing data of a study of blood T cells in healthy people across ages. The CDR3 sequence is 14 residues long. V was pared by 5 bases and J by 7 bases, with 10 bases of the junction left unmatched. The V gene's germline CDR1 is MDHEN and CDR2 SYDVKM. The use of a sample-barcoded 5' primer and a J-beta primer mix characterized a second PCR of about 6 to 12 cycles. Each cDNA molecule received a tag from a template-switch adaptor that had 12 random nucleotides. One entry per CDR3 protein, called by TCRdb with MiXCR from the 5' RACE reads. The sample lists about 670,000 distinct CDR3 sequences, around 38% seen once, with 25% to 30% in the top ten. This clonotype occurred a few times.

The V and J genes are TRBV28 and TRBJ1-2; 7 bases match TRBD1. The sample was blood. The receptor was isolated from a man older than 75 in good health. DNA for the CDR3: TGTGCCAGCAGTCCTCCGGACAGGTTCGGTGGCTACACCTTC. This gives the protein CASSPPDRFGGYTF.